The clone carrying this T cell receptor (beta chain) was observed a few times. The data derive from a study of CD8 T cells in Susac syndrome. CD8+ and CD4+ T cells circulating in blood were sequenced for TCR beta. The patients serving as multiple sclerosis controls were treatment-naive. They had stable or active relapsing-remitting disease and fulfilled revised McDonald criteria. Reverse transcription of roughly 0.45 to 1 ug RNA used random hexamers. Across 54 Vbeta and 13 Jbeta, TCR beta CDR3 was amplified with immunoSEQ multiplex PCR. Each CDR3 protein gets one entry after TCRdb re-called the immunoSEQ multiplex PCR reads with MiXCR. The sample comprises 200,000 to 250,000 distinct CDR3 sequences, around nine tenths of which are singletons, and around 0.14% rests with the top ten. Germline V gene data show CDR1 as SQVTM and CDR2 as ANQGSEA. CDR3 length: 16 residues. V lost 1 base to trimming and J lost 5 bases; unmatched junction nucleotides: 11.

This chain connects TRBV29-1 to TRBJ2-7; 10 bases line up with TRBD1. The source is a human donor with multiple sclerosis. The specimen sequenced was CD8+ T cells from PBMCs. CDR3 loop: CSVEGGPGTGVDEQYF. The CDR3 DNA reads as TGCAGCGTTGAAGGGGGCCCCGGGACAGGGGTGGACGAGCAGTACTTC.